This T cell receptor (beta chain) is drawn from a study of cytomegalovirus exposure and HLA in healthy donors. The PCR made use of 60 Vbeta and 13 Jbeta primers. The protocol was immunoSEQ multiplex PCR, while the TCRdb copy is restricted to in-frame clones and leaves out a portion. The sample has approximately 160,000 clones, around 80% seen once. Germline V CDR1 and CDR2: SNHLY, FYNNEI. V gave up 1 base and J gave up 13 bases, with 22 bases separating them. This CDR3 has 15 residues. The chain has TRBV2 and TRBJ1-2; D gene uncertain. The sequence was obtained from a woman aged 45-59 years in good health and CMV-seropositive. Sequenced sample: PBMCs. The CDR3 DNA is TGTGCCAGCAGTGAAGGAATAGTGCATCATCAACCCCTCACCTTC. It is translated as CASSEGIVHHQPLTF.